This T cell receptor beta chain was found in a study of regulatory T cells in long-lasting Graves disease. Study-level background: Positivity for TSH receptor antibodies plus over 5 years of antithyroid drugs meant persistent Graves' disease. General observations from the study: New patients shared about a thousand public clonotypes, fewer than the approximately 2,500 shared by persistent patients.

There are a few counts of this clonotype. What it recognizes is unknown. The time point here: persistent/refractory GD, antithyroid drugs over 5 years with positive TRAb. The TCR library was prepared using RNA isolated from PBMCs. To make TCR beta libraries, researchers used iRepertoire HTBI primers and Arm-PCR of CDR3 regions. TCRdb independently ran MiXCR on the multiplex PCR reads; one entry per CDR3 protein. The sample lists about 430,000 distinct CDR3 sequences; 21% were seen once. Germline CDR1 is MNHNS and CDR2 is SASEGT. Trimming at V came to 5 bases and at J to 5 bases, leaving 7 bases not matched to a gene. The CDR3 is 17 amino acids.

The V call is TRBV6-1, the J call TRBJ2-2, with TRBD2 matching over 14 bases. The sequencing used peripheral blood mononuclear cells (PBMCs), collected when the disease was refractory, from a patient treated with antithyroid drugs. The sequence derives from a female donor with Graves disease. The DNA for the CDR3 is TGTGCCAGCAGTAGACTAGCGGGAGGGCCGCGAACCGGGGAGCTGTTTTTT. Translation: CASSRLAGGPRTGELFF.